The 15 T cell receptor beta chains listed next were all sequenced from one sample in a study of shared clonotypes between healthy human individuals. Clones were read by immunoSEQ multiplex PCR, and TCRdb kept only the in-frame ones, dropping some. The sample yields around 510,000 clones, roughly 79% seen once. The sequenced sample consisted of PBMCs. Receptors were obtained from a woman between 35 and 50 years old in good health. Some clones in this sample may be carry-over from other donors' samples.

This chain connects TRBV28 to TRBJ1-5; 7 bases match TRBD1. From germline, CDR1 is MDHEN and CDR2 SYDVKM. The CDR3 runs to 14 residues. Trimming removed 6 bases from V and 5 bases from J; junction bases left unmatched: 7. The CDR3 DNA reads TGTGCCAGCAGCGCGGGGGACAGATATCAGCCCCAGCATTTT. Translation: CASSAGDRYQPQHF.

The chain recombines TRBV5-4 with TRBJ1-3, with TRBD1 matching over 8 bases. Trimming removed 0 bases from V and 7 bases from J; junction bases left unmatched: 12. The CDR3 runs 17 residues. Looked up from germline, CDR1 is SGHNT and CDR2 is YYREEE (reference sequence). For the CDR3, the DNA is TGTGCCAGCAGCTTGGGCAGGGGGCGGATAACTTCCAACACCATATATTTT. Translating gives CASSLGRGRITSNTIYF. Full variable domain (outside the CDR3, taken from reference TRBV5-4 and TRBJ1-3): ETGVTQSPTHLIKTRGQQVTLRCSSQSGHNTVSWYQQALGQGPQFIFQYYREEENGRGNFPPRFSGLQFPNYSSELNVNALELDDSALYLCASSLGRGRITSNTIYFGEGSWLTVV.

This chain joins TRBV11-2 and TRBJ1-1; TRBD1 agrees at 7 bases. Unmatched junction bases numbered 3, after V lost 3 bases and J lost 2 bases. CDR1 is SGHAT, CDR2 FQNNGV, per germline. The CDR3 totals 14 residues. The CDR3 region has the DNA TGTGCCAGCAGCTTCGGGACAGTTAACACTGAAGCTTTCTTT. Its protein is CASSFGTVNTEAFF.

In regard to this clone: Just one base apart from a much larger clone, this may be a read error. Different DNA sequences within this sample yield the same CDR3. The chain combines TRBV30 with TRBJ1-2; D is perhaps TRBD1 (6 bases). CDR1 and CDR2 from the germline V gene are GTSNPN and SVGIG (reference sequence). This CDR3 comprises 14 residues. The ends were cut back, 4 bases at V and 8 bases at J, with 20 bases in the middle. In nucleotides, the CDR3 is TGTGCCTGGAAGTTCGGGGCAGGGGCTGGAGGCTACACCTTC. Translating it yields CAWKFGAGAGGYTF.

V is TRBV19 and J is TRBJ1-1, with D possibly matching TRBD1 (5 bases). Germline CDR1 and CDR2: LNHDA and SQIVND (reference sequence). Between the trimmed V and J ends, which lost 4 bases and 4 bases, there was a span of 13 bases. The CDR3 runs 14 residues. In DNA, the CDR3 is TGTGCCAGTAGTAGTCAGGGAGGTAGCACTGAAGCTTTCTTT. Its protein product is CASSSQGGSTEAFF.

As DNA, the CDR3 is TGTGCCAGCAGCGTAGGGGCGTCAGGGGCCAACGTCCTGACTTTC. Translated, it gives CASSVGASGANVLTF. The V gene is TRBV9, the J gene TRBJ2-6; D gene ambiguous. Germline V gene lookup returns CDR1 SGDLS and CDR2 YYNGEE. There are 15 residues in the CDR3. Between the trimmed V and J ends, which lost 0 bases and 4 bases, there was a span of 8 bases. The full variable domain, its missing parts supplied by reference TRBV9 and TRBJ2-6, is DSGVTQTPKHLITATGQRVTLRCSPRSGDLSVYWYQQSLDQGLQFLIQYYNGEERAKGNILERFSAQQFPDLHSELNLSSLELGDSALYFCASSVGASGANVLTFGAGSRLTVL.

The chain is built from TRBV10-2 and TRBJ1-5; D gene ambiguous. The CDR3 covers 17 residues. V was cut by 2 bases and J by 6 bases, with 20 bases left in between. Germline-derived CDR1 and CDR2 are WSHSY and SAAADI. For the CDR3, the DNA is TGCGCCAGCAGTGAGGATCAGTGGGGAGGAAGCCCTCAGCCCCAGCATTTT. Translation: CASSEDQWGGSPQPQHF.

Points on this clone: This sample includes further DNA sequences coding for the same CDR3. This chain uses TRBV27 with TRBJ2-7; unclear D gene. The CDR3 is 13 residues long. Between the trimmed V and J ends, which lost 0 bases and 3 bases, there was a span of 6 bases. Germline CDR1 and CDR2: MNHEY and SMNVEV (reference sequence). CDR3 sequence (DNA): TGTGCCAGCAGTTTATCTAGGAACTACGAGCAGTACTTC. Its translation is CASSLSRNYEQYF.

The V gene is TRBV6-5, the J gene TRBJ2-7; D is undetermined. V shed 6 bases and J shed 0 bases, with 15 bases lying between them. CDR1 MNHEY and CDR2 SVGAGI come from the germline V gene. The CDR3 totals 15 residues. CDR3 nucleotides: TGTGCCAGCAGCTTGCCCCAGACAAGCTCCTACGAGCAGTACTTC. This codes for CASSLPQTSSYEQYF.

On this clone: In the same sample, other DNA sequences code for this CDR3. V usage is TRBV15 and J usage is TRBJ1-1; D not certain. Germline V gene lookup returns CDR1 LNHNV and CDR2 YYDKDF (reference sequence). V lost 1 base and J lost 3, with 3 bases in between. This CDR3 has 12 residues. The CDR3: CATSRGYTEAFF. The CDR3 DNA reads as TGTGCCACCAGCAGAGGCTACACTGAAGCTTTCTTT.

V usage is TRBV18 and J usage is TRBJ2-7; TRBD1 aligns across 8 bases. Germline loops: CDR1 KGHSH, CDR2 LQKENI. The junction had 8 bases not matched to a gene; V was cut back by 8 bases and J by 5 bases. The CDR3 is made up of 13 amino acids. The CDR3: CASNKDRDDEQYF. The CDR3 nucleotides are TGTGCCAGCAACAAGGACAGGGACGACGAGCAGTACTTC.

This chain joins TRBV4-2 and TRBJ2-7, with TRBD2 matching 7 bases. Germline lookup yields CDR1 LGHNA and CDR2 YNFKEQ. After removal of 1 base from V and 4 bases from J, the junction contained 7 bases not matched to a gene. This CDR3 has 15 amino acids. CDR3: CASSQVVGGSYEQYF. CDR3 bases: TGTGCCAGCAGCCAAGTTGTGGGAGGGTCTTACGAGCAGTACTTC.

The chain has TRBV11-2 and TRBJ1-2; 7 nucleotides align to TRBD1. V lost 5 bases to trimming and J lost 6 bases; unmatched junction nucleotides: 12. The CDR3 has 15 amino acids. Germline loops: CDR1 SGHAT, CDR2 FQNNGV. The CDR3 coding sequence is TGTGCCAGCAGCGATCGGGACAGCGTGAGGGATGGCTACACCTTC. It codes for CASSDRDSVRDGYTF.

In its sample, this clone was seen a few times. V is TRBV4-1 and J is TRBJ2-1, with D perhaps TRBD2 (6 bases). Trimming removed 1 base from V and 4 bases from J, with 29 bases in between. This CDR3 comprises 21 residues. The V gene's germline CDR1 is MGHRA and CDR2 YSYEKL. The CDR3 loop is CASSQGGPGTGSFGAYNEQFF. In DNA, the CDR3 is TGCGCCAGCAGCCAAGGAGGACCCGGGACTGGGAGCTTTGGGGCATACAATGAGCAGTTCTTC.

The chain combines TRBV7-6 with TRBJ2-3, with TRBD1 as a possible D gene (5 bases). The CDR3 length is 18 residues. V was cut by 2 bases and J by 0 bases, with 18 bases left in between. Germline CDR1 and CDR2: SGHVS and FNYEAQ. CDR3 DNA sequence: TGTGCCAGCAGCTTAACCCATTCTGGGGCCAGTAGCACAGATACGCAGTATTTT. It encodes CASSLTHSGASSTDTQYF.